This TCR beta chain appears in the sequencing data of a study of T cell changes during pregnancy in multiple sclerosis. Measured with immunoSEQ multiplex PCR; TCRdb has only the in-frame clones, and not every one. The sample has under 100,000 clones, approximately 90% seen once. Germline values: CDR1 SGHTA, CDR2 FQGNSA. Deletions cut 2 bases from V and 4 bases from J, with 12 bases between. CDR3 size: 15 residues. The rearrangement uses TRBV7-2 and TRBJ1-5; tentative D call: TRBD1 (5 bases). This material consisted of peripheral blood, taken in the first trimester of pregnancy. The sequence was collected from a female donor in good health, enrolled as a control in a pregnancy study. DNA for the CDR3: TGTGCCAGCAGCTTACAGGGTTCTGGTAATCAGCCCCAGCATTTT. This encodes CASSLQGSGNQPQHF.